This passage covers 23 T cell receptor beta chains from one sample sequenced in a study of Ad26.COV2.S vaccination and SARS-CoV-2 variants. Treatment denoted: roughly 19 received Ad26.COV2.S at low or high dose, single or two shots; five or six received placebo; per-sample allocation not given. Collection of samples fell on day 63 after the first vaccine or placebo injection. Using immunoSEQ multiplex PCR, the repertoire was profiled, and TCRdb retains in-frame clones only, with some absent. This table has 500,000 or so clones, roughly nine tenths appearing once. Sequenced here: peripheral blood, sampled in a trial of Ad26.COV2.S vaccine versus placebo. These receptors were taken from a person between 18 and 60 years old who received the Ad26.COV2.S COVID-19 vaccine or a placebo.

This chain joins TRBV24-1 and TRBJ2-5, with no clear D. CDR1 KGHDR and CDR2 SFDVKD come from the germline V gene. This CDR3 spans 13 amino acids. Trimming cost V 3 bases and J 7 bases, with 11 bases left between them. The CDR3 region is CATSDDGLGTQYF. In nucleotides, the CDR3 is TGTGCCACCAGTGATGATGGTTTAGGGACCCAGTACTTC.

V gene TRBV4-3 combines with J gene TRBJ2-1; the match to TRBD2 covers 7 bases. The J segment lost 8 bases and the V segment lost 4 bases, leaving 11 bases of the junction unmatched. This CDR3 is 15 amino acids long. Per the germline V gene, CDR1 is LGHNA and CDR2 is YSLEER. The CDR3 sequence is CASSRGLGGFDEQFF. Written as DNA, the CDR3 is TGCGCCAGCAGCCGCGGACTAGGCGGCTTCGATGAGCAGTTCTTC.

This clone was counted once. The rearrangement links TRBV7-9 to TRBJ2-1, with 7 nucleotides matching TRBD2. The J segment lost 3 bases and the V segment lost 5 bases, leaving 7 bases of the junction unmatched. CDR1 and CDR2 from the germline V gene are SEHNR and FQNEAQ (reference sequence). The CDR3 covers 15 residues. The CDR3 sequence is CASSAIGGSYNEQFF. The CDR3 coding sequence is TGTGCCAGCAGCGCCATCGGCGGGAGCTACAATGAGCAGTTCTTC.

The J gene is TRBJ2-3, the V gene TRBV30; 7 bases align to TRBD2. The CDR3 is 14 amino acids. CDR1 and CDR2 (germline): GTSNPN, SVGIG (reference sequence). V dropped 3 bases and J dropped 10; count of bases not matched to a gene: 13. This CDR3 reads CAWSRRGRGVSQYF. The CDR3, as DNA: TGTGCCTGGAGCCGGAGAGGGAGGGGCGTTTCGCAGTATTTT.

The chain combines TRBV4-3 with TRBJ1-1; weak D call: TRBD1 (6 bases). CDR3 length equals 13 residues. CDR1 LGHNA and CDR2 YSLEER come from the germline V gene. Trimming took off 1 base at V and 6 bases at J, with 9 bases between the two ends. DNA for the CDR3: TGCGCCAGCAGCCAAGTGGGGGCGGCTGAAGCTTTCTTT. Translating gives CASSQVGAAEAFF.

The V gene is TRBV5-5, the J gene TRBJ2-7; maybe TRBD2 (6 bases). The CDR3 consists of 17 residues. V was pared by 4 bases and J by 0 bases, with 20 bases between. The V gene's germline CDR1 is SGHKS and CDR2 YYEKEE (reference sequence). In DNA form, the CDR3 reads TGTGCCAGCAGCCTGGTGGGGAGCGGGCTAAGCTCCTACGAGCAGTACTTC. This translates into CASSLVGSGLSSYEQYF.

This chain uses TRBV18 with TRBJ2-7; 10 bases align to TRBD1. The CDR3 totals 15 residues. With V trimmed by 3 bases and J by 4 bases, 6 bases remained unmatched. Per germline, CDR1 KGHSH and CDR2 LQKENI. The CDR3 DNA reads as TGTGCCAGCTCACCTCGTGACAGGGGGCAGTACGAGCAGTACTTC. The encoded protein is CASSPRDRGQYEQYF.

The chain is built from TRBV5-1 and TRBJ2-1, with 7 positions matching TRBD1. Germline V gives CDR1 SGHRS, CDR2 YFSETQ. With 2 bases clipped from V and 7 bases from J, the junction kept 6 bases outside the gene matches. This CDR3 region has 14 residues. CDR3 nucleotide sequence: TGCGCCAGCAGCTTCCGGGACAGCCTAAATGAGCAGTTCTTC. Translation gives CASSFRDSLNEQFF.

The gene calls are TRBV11-1 and TRBJ1-1; 11 bases map to TRBD1. CDR3 size: 15 residues. Germline V gives CDR1 SGHAT, CDR2 FQDESV (reference sequence). V lost 4 bases, J lost 2 bases, and 3 bases stayed unmatched. The CDR3 loop is CASSSRTGGNTEAFF. Here the CDR3 DNA reads TGTGCCAGCAGCTCCCGGACAGGGGGCAACACTGAAGCTTTCTTT.

This clone is a singleton in its sample. The J gene is TRBJ2-3, the V gene TRBV9; TRBD2 might be the D (7 bases). The length of the CDR3 is 16 residues. Trimming stripped 2 bases from V and 5 bases from J, with 18 bases between. From germline, CDR1 is SGDLS and CDR2 YYNGEE. CDR3 bases: TGTGCCAGCAGCGTTGCTAGCGGACAGCGGGGAGATACGCAGTATTTT. Translating gives CASSVASGQRGDTQYF.

The chain carries TRBV27 and TRBJ2-7; 14 bases align to TRBD2. Trimming cost V 4 bases and J 6 bases; bases outside gene matches: 5. The CDR3 sequence is 15 residues long. Germline assignment: CDR1 MNHEY and CDR2 SMNVEV (reference sequence). The CDR3 protein is CASSSGLAGDFEQYF. DNA of the CDR3: TGTGCCAGCAGTTCGGGACTAGCGGGAGATTTCGAGCAGTACTTC.

The chain has TRBV7-2 and TRBJ1-1; possibly TRBD1 for D (6 bases). This CDR3 has 13 amino acids. Trimming stripped 6 bases from V and 3 bases from J, with 11 bases between. Per the germline V gene, CDR1 is SGHTA and CDR2 is FQGNSA. The CDR3 DNA reads TGTGCCAGCAGTCGGGACACGGACACTGAAGCTTTCTTT. Its protein is CASSRDTDTEAFF.

The chain employs TRBV3-1 (or the pseudogene TRBV3-2) and TRBJ1-3; D is undetermined. This CDR3 comprises 12 residues. Germline V CDR1 and CDR2: LGHDT, YNNKEL (reference sequence). V gave up 2 bases and J gave up 9 bases, with 8 bases separating them. Written as DNA, the CDR3 is TGTGCCAGCAGCCAAATCATTGGCACCATATATTTT. Residues: CASSQIIGTIYF.

J is TRBJ1-2 and V is TRBV19; D gene ambiguous. Germline CDR1 reads LNHDA; CDR2 reads SQIVND (reference sequence). There are 12 residues in the CDR3. The V end lost 3 bases, the J end lost 4 bases, and 6 bases lay between the germline ends. The CDR3 region has the DNA TGTGCCAGTAGTATGCCCGGCTATGGCTACACCTTC. This gives the protein CASSMPGYGYTF.

The gene calls are TRBV25-1 and TRBJ2-7, with D maybe TRBD1 (6 bases). V was cut by 4 bases and J by 5 bases, with 18 bases left in between. Germline V CDR1 and CDR2: MGHDK, SYGVNS. This CDR3 has 15 residues. Written as DNA, the CDR3 is TGTGCCAGCAGTGCCTACAGGGAAGCTCGGCACGAGCAGTACTTC. It is translated as CASSAYREARHEQYF.

The chain joins TRBV15 to TRBJ2-3; D might be TRBD2 (5 bases). The CDR3 has 15 amino acids. Germline V gene lookup returns CDR1 LNHNV and CDR2 YYDKDF (reference sequence). V shed 8 bases and J shed 2 bases, with 17 bases lying between them. The CDR3 DNA sequence: TGTGCCACCGCATTAGGAGGACCATCCACAGATACGCAGTATTTT. This sequence encodes CATALGGPSTDTQYF.

This clone was picked up one time. The identical CDR3 is also encoded by other nucleotide sequences in the sample. The chain employs TRBV6-5 and TRBJ2-1, with 10 bases lining up with TRBD2. The V gene's germline CDR1 is MNHEY and CDR2 SVGAGI. The CDR3 loop spans 15 amino acids. Unmatched junction bases numbered 5, after V lost 2 bases and J lost 7 bases. CDR3 DNA sequence: TGTGCCAGCAGTTACGGTTCTAGCGGGAGTAATGAGCAGTTCTTC. Translating it yields CASSYGSSGSNEQFF.

The DNA for the CDR3 is TGTGCCAGCAGCAACAGGGGATCAACTAATGAAAAACTGTTTTTT. Protein sequence: CASSNRGSTNEKLFF. The V call is TRBV5-6, the J call TRBJ1-4, with 7 bases aligning to TRBD1. This CDR3 is 15 amino acids long. V lost 4 bases, J lost 0 bases, and 3 bases stayed unmatched. Germline-derived CDR1 and CDR2 are SGHDT and YYEEEE.

The V and J genes are TRBV2 and TRBJ2-5, with D unclear. The CDR3 is 12 amino acids. Trimming removed 1 base from V and 4 bases from J, with 4 bases in between. Per germline, CDR1 SNHLY and CDR2 FYNNEI. The CDR3 DNA reads as TGTGCCAGCAGTGAAGGTGCAGAGACCCAGTACTTC. Its translation: CASSEGAETQYF. The full variable domain, its missing parts supplied by reference TRBV2 and TRBJ2-5, is EPEVTQTPSHQVTQMGQEVILRCVPISNHLYFYWYRQILGQKVEFLVSFYNNEISEKSEIFDDQFSVERPDGSNFTLKIRSTKLEDSAMYFCASSEGAETQYFGPGTRLLVL.

The V call is TRBV28, the J call TRBJ1-6, with 7 bases lining up with TRBD1. V lost 6 bases and J lost 4; bases outside the gene matches: 6. The germline gives CDR1 MDHEN, CDR2 SYDVKM. The CDR3 runs 15 residues. CDR3 in amino acids: CASRPGTAYNSPLHF. The CDR3 DNA reads as TGTGCCAGCAGGCCCGGGACAGCATATAATTCACCCCTCCACTTT.

The chain couples TRBV19 to TRBJ2-1; TRBD2 might be the D (5 bases). V was pared by 3 bases and J by 0 bases, with 12 bases between. Germline V CDR1 and CDR2: LNHDA, SQIVND (reference sequence). This CDR3 contains 16 residues. The CDR3 here is CASSMGALSSYNEQFF. The CDR3, as DNA: TGTGCCAGTAGTATGGGAGCCCTGAGCTCCTACAATGAGCAGTTCTTC.

The J gene is TRBJ2-7, the V gene TRBV4-3, with 8 bases lining up with TRBD1. CDR1 and CDR2 (germline): LGHNA, YSLEER. V shed 0 bases and J 0 bases; nucleotides not matched to a gene: 4. The CDR3 loop spans 16 amino acids. The CDR3 nucleotides read TGCGCCAGCAGCCAAGATTCAGGGGGCACCTCCTACGAGCAGTACTTC. Its translation: CASSQDSGGTSYEQYF.

In this sample, this clone turned up once. This rearrangement joins TRBV2 to TRBJ2-7; 13 bases are shared with TRBD2. Trimming at V came to 7 bases and at J to 6 bases, leaving 18 bases not matched to a gene. This CDR3 contains 18 residues. Germline loops: CDR1 SNHLY, CDR2 FYNNEI. CDR3 in DNA: TGTGCCAGCACCTGGTGGAGGACTAGCGGGAGAGTTAGGCTCGAGCAGTACTTC. Translation gives CASTWWRTSGRVRLEQYF. The variable domain in full, completed from reference TRBV2 and TRBJ2-7, reads EPEVTQTPSHQVTQMGQEVILRCVPISNHLYFYWYRQILGQKVEFLVSFYNNEISEKSEIFDDQFSVERPDGSNFTLKIRSTKLEDSAMYFCASTWWRTSGRVRLEQYFGPGTRLTVT.